This TCR beta chain was sequenced during a study of response to subunit inactivated influenza vaccine. Study-level results: New T cells are recruited in small numbers by each seasonal influenza vaccination, according to the authors' suggestion.

The CDR3 sequence is 15 residues long. The germline CDR1 and CDR2 sequences are MNHEY and SVGEGT. The V end was cut by 2 bases, the J end by 3 bases, with 11 bases between. Points on this clonotype: The antigen remains unidentified.

Via MiXCR, TCRdb re-called the RT-PCR reads, giving one row per CDR3 protein. The sample carries over 150,000 distinct CDR3 sequences, approximately 14% recorded once. V is TRBV6-2 or TRBV6-3 and J is TRBJ2-1; D is possibly TRBD2 (6 bases). The material was CD8+ T cells sorted from PBMCs, obtained 5 days after vaccination. The source of this sequence is a man in his forties or fifties who received an inactivated influenza vaccine. The CDR3 protein is CASSYPLGLYNEQFF. The CDR3 DNA sequence: TGTGCCAGCAGTTACCCCCTGGGACTCTACAATGAGCAGTTCTTC.